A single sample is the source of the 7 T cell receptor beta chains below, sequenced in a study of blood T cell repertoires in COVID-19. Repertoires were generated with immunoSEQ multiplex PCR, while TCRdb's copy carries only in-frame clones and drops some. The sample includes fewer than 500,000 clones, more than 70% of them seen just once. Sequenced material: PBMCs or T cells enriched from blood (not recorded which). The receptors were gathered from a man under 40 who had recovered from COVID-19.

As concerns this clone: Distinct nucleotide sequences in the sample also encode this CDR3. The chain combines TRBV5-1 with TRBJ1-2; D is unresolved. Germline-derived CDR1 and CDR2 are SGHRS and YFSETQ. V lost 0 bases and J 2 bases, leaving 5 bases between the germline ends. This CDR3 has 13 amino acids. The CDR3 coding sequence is TGCGCCAGCAGCTTGGGTCGGAACTATGGCTACACCTTC. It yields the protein CASSLGRNYGYTF.

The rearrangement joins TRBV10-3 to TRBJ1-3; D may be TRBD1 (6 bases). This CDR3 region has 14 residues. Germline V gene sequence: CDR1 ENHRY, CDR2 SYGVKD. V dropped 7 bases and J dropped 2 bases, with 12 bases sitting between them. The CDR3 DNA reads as TGTGCCATCACCCAGGGGTCGACTGGAAACACCATATATTTT. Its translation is CAITQGSTGNTIYF.

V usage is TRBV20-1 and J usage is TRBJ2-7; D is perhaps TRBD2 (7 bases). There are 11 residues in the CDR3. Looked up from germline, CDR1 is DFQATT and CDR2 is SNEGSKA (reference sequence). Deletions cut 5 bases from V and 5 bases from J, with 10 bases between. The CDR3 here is CSAGRGNEQYF. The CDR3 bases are TGCAGTGCTGGGAGGGGGAACGAGCAGTACTTC.

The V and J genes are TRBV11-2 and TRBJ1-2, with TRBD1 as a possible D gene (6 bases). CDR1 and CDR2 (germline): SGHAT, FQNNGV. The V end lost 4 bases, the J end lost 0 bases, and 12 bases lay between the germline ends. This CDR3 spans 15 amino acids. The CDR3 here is CASSYGQLANYGYTF. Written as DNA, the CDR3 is TGTGCCAGCAGCTATGGACAGTTAGCTAACTATGGCTACACCTTC.

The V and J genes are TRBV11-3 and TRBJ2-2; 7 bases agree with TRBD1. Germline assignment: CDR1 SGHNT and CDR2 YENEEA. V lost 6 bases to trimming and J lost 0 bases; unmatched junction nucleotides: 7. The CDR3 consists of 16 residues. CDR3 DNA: TGTGCCAGCAGTCCTAGACAGGGAGCGAACACCGGGGAGCTGTTTTTT. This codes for CASSPRQGANTGELFF.

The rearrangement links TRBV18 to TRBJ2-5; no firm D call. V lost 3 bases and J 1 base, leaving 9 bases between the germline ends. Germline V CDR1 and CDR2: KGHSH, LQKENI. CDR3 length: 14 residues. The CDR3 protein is CASSPQIGQETQYF. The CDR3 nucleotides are TGTGCCAGCTCACCCCAGATTGGCCAAGAGACCCAGTACTTC.

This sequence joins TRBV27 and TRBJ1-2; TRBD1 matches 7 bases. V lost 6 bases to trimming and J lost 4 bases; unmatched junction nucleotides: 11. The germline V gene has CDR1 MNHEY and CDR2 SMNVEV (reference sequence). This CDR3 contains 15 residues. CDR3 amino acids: CASRSGTAVLYGYTF. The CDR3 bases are TGTGCCAGCAGATCCGGGACAGCAGTCCTCTATGGCTACACCTTC.